This T cell receptor beta chain was recovered during a study of T cell responses to AZD1222 COVID-19 vaccine. CDR1 and CDR2 from the germline V gene are SGHNT and YENEEA. CDR3 length: 16 residues. V shed 5 bases and J 4 bases; nucleotides not matched to a gene: 8. Whole-study findings and limits: The donor cohort was predominantly white British with a female majority, and clonal diversity may have been underestimated. Nearly half of spike-specific TCRs reportedly target variant regions that are unmutated in the B.1.351 and B.1.1.7 variants.

Generated by immunoSEQ multiplex PCR, the TCRdb table keeps only in-frame clones and is missing some. The data contain about 130,000 clones, roughly 91% of them singletons. Details on this clone: Its specificity is unknown.

Source: peripheral blood, taken 28 days after the second AZD1222 dose. The V gene is TRBV11-3, the J gene TRBJ2-5; 12 bases match TRBD2. This clonotype was obtained from an adult who received the AZD1222 COVID-19 vaccine. The CDR3 DNA is TGTGCCAGCAGCCCCTGGACTAGCGGGGAGGGAGAGACCCAGTACTTC. Amino acid sequence: CASSPWTSGEGETQYF.